Reported below is one T cell receptor beta chain. Its antigen is unknown. Sequencing was performed with immunoSEQ multiplex PCR; in TCRdb, only in-frame clones are kept and a portion is missing. This sample has about 200,000 clones, with over 65% found just once. This CDR3 contains 15 residues. With 6 bases removed from V and 0 bases from J, the gap between germline ends came to 12 bases. Per the germline V gene, CDR1 is MNHNY and CDR2 is SVGAGI (reference sequence). This sample is drawn from a study of cytomegalovirus exposure and HLA in healthy donors. General study findings and limits: The classifier reportedly diagnosed cytomegalovirus status with high sensitivity and specificity. The study listed 164 cytomegalovirus-associated TCR beta chains.

The chain is built from TRBV6-6 and TRBJ1-5, with D unclear. The sample was PBMCs. This TCR derives from a woman aged 18-30 years in good health and CMV-seronegative. CDR3 loop: CASSPDHYSNQPQHF. The CDR3 coding sequence is TGTGCCAGCAGCCCCGATCACTATAGCAATCAGCCCCAGCATTTT.